A single sample is the source of the 21 T cell receptor beta chains below, sequenced in a study of PD-L1 blockade in urothelial cancer. Time point of the sample: pretreatment peripheral blood. Some clones are missing from TCRdb's copy, which holds only in-frame ones; the method was immunoSEQ multiplex PCR. The sample carries about 72,000 clones, around 85% recorded once. The specimen comprised PBMCs, sampled around atezolizumab (anti-PD-L1) treatment. These TCRs come from a man in his 60s with urothelial cancer.

V gene TRBV7-2 combines with J gene TRBJ2-7; TRBD1 aligns across 10 bases. V dropped 3 bases and J dropped 6; count of bases not matched to a gene: 5. CDR3 length equals 14 residues. CDR1 SGHTA and CDR2 FQGNSA come from the germline V gene. This CDR3 reads CASSFRQGAGEQYF. Here the CDR3 DNA reads TGTGCCAGCAGCTTTAGACAGGGGGCGGGCGAGCAGTACTTC.

The chain employs TRBV21-1 and TRBJ2-2; TRBD2, the table's D call, lacks a check against the DNA. TRBV21-1 is labeled a pseudogene. CDR3 length: 16 amino acids. The CDR3 here is CASSKGYFANTGELFF. DNA of the CDR3: TGTGCCAGCAGCAAAGGCTATTTCGCGAACACCGGGGAGCTGTTTTTT.

The J gene is TRBJ2-2, the V gene TRBV27; 8 bases line up with TRBD1. V lost 6 bases and J lost 5; bases outside the gene matches: 11. Germline values: CDR1 MNHEY, CDR2 SMNVEV (reference sequence). The CDR3 sequence is 16 residues long. CDR3 sequence reads: CASRLTGGGKTGELFF. In DNA, the CDR3 is TGTGCCAGCAGGCTTACAGGGGGAGGAAAAACCGGGGAGCTGTTTTTT.

The chain links TRBV19 to TRBJ2-7, with D hard to call. Trimming took 10 bases from V and 5 from J, leaving 15 bases between them. The CDR3 extends over 12 amino acids. Germline V gene data show CDR1 as LNHDA and CDR2 as SQIVND (reference sequence). CDR3 protein: CATTDWLHEQYF. The CDR3 bases are TGTGCCACCACTGACTGGCTCCACGAGCAGTACTTC.

This clone was recorded only once. The rearrangement uses TRBV7-2 and TRBJ1-6; D not certain. V lost 2 bases and J 6 bases, leaving 11 bases between the germline ends. The CDR3 has 15 amino acids. From germline, CDR1 is SGHTA and CDR2 FQGNSA. CDR3 coding DNA: TGTGCCAGCAGCTTAACGGCAGTAGCTAATTCACCCCTCCACTTT. Translating it yields CASSLTAVANSPLHF.

The chain joins TRBV18 to TRBJ1-2; 9 nucleotides align to TRBD1. CDR3 length equals 18 residues. From germline, CDR1 is KGHSH and CDR2 LQKENI. The J segment lost 1 base and the V segment lost 0 bases, leaving 9 bases of the junction unmatched. The CDR3 sequence is CASSPPRTGGGGNYGYTF. The CDR3 coding sequence is TGTGCCAGCTCACCACCGAGAACAGGGGGCGGCGGTAACTATGGCTACACCTTC.

The CDR3 reads CASSFQQGPNYGYTF. Written as DNA, the CDR3 is TGCGCCAGCAGCTTCCAACAGGGACCTAACTATGGCTACACCTTC. The chain joins TRBV5-1 to TRBJ1-2, with TRBD1 as a possible D gene (6 bases). Germline V lookup: CDR1 SGHRS, CDR2 YFSETQ. CDR3 size: 15 residues. V dropped 2 bases and J dropped 0 bases, with 11 bases sitting between them.

CDR3 DNA sequence: TGTGCCAGCGGAGCAGGGGACGGGGTGAATTCACCCCTCCACTTT. It yields the protein CASGAGDGVNSPLHF. V and J are TRBV6-1 and TRBJ1-6; maybe TRBD1 (6 bases). Germline V lookup: CDR1 MNHNS, CDR2 SASEGT. The CDR3 is 15 residues long. Trimming removed 8 bases from V and 7 bases from J, with 18 bases in between.

The chain recombines TRBV15 with TRBJ2-5; the match to TRBD1 covers 11 bases. Germline assignment: CDR1 LNHNV and CDR2 YYDKDF (reference sequence). There are 17 residues in the CDR3. The V segment lost 2 bases and the J segment 1 base; nucleotides outside the gene matches: 6. CDR3 nucleotide sequence: TGTGCCACCAGCAGAAGGACAGGGGGCGCTGCCCAAGAGACCCAGTACTTC. It translates to CATSRRTGGAAQETQYF.

J is TRBJ2-1 and V is TRBV7-9; TRBD2 aligns across 11 bases. The CDR3 totals 15 residues. Germline V gives CDR1 SEHNR, CDR2 FQNEAQ (reference sequence). J lost 4 bases, V lost 5 bases, and 4 bases had no gene match. CDR3 loop: CASSTGTSGYNEQFF. CDR3 in DNA: TGTGCCAGCAGCACCGGGACTAGCGGTTACAATGAGCAGTTCTTC.

This chain connects TRBV6-6 to TRBJ2-1, with TRBD1 identical over 9 bases. Germline CDR1 MNHNY, CDR2 SVGAGI (reference sequence). J gave up 0 bases and V 6 bases, and 3 bases lay outside the gene matches. The CDR3 loop spans 15 amino acids. In DNA, the CDR3 is TGTGCCAGCAGACGGACAGGGGACTCCTACAATGAGCAGTTCTTC. Its protein product is CASRRTGDSYNEQFF.

The chain has TRBV6-1 and TRBJ2-5; D is possibly TRBD2 (5 bases). The germline gives CDR1 MNHNS, CDR2 SASEGT. CDR3 length equals 13 residues. The ends were cut back, 8 bases at V and 6 bases at J, with 16 bases in the middle. The CDR3, as DNA: TGTGCCAGCTTTTTCCCGGAGGTTAAGACCCAGTACTTC. Translation gives CASFFPEVKTQYF.

V is TRBV19 and J is TRBJ2-2, with 10 positions matching TRBD1. The junction had 4 bases not matched to a gene; V was cut back by 6 bases and J by 6 bases. The CDR3 contains 14 residues. Germline V gene data show CDR1 as LNHDA and CDR2 as SQIVND (reference sequence). The CDR3 bases are TGTGCCAGTAGGGGGACAGGGGCGGCCGGGGAGCTGTTTTTT. Encoded protein: CASRGTGAAGELFF.

This sequence joins TRBV2 and TRBJ2-3, with no clear D. The CDR3 spans 14 residues. CDR1 is SNHLY and CDR2 is FYNNEI in the germline V gene. V lost 3 bases to trimming and J lost 2 bases, with 9 bases between them. Written as DNA, the CDR3 is TGTGCCAGCAGTGATGATCGGTACACAGATACGCAGTATTTT. As protein: CASSDDRYTDTQYF. The whole variable domain, remainder taken from reference TRBV2 and TRBJ2-3, is EPEVTQTPSHQVTQMGQEVILRCVPISNHLYFYWYRQILGQKVEFLVSFYNNEISEKSEIFDDQFSVERPDGSNFTLKIRSTKLEDSAMYFCASSDDRYTDTQYFGPGTRLTVL.

The CDR3 DNA reads as TGTGCCAGCAGCTTGTTTTTAGCGGGGGGTTCCAATTCACCCCTCCACTTT. Translation: CASSLFLAGGSNSPLHF. The rearrangement uses TRBV5-8 and TRBJ1-6, with D tentatively TRBD1 (5 bases). The CDR3 extends over 17 amino acids. Germline values: CDR1 SGHTS, CDR2 YDEGEE. Trimming stripped 1 base from V and 7 bases from J, with 18 bases between.

The gene calls are TRBV30 and TRBJ1-1; 11 positions match TRBD1. Per the germline V gene, CDR1 is GTSNPN and CDR2 is SVGIG (reference sequence). The CDR3 consists of 14 residues. Losses at the gene ends were 4 bases for V and 5 bases for J; bases not matched to a gene: 6. The CDR3 is CAWIPRDRGTEAFF. Here the CDR3 DNA reads TGTGCCTGGATTCCCCGGGACAGGGGGACTGAAGCTTTCTTT.

This chain uses TRBV23-1 with TRBJ1-2, with D hard to call. TRBV23-1 is recorded as an ORF, its role being uncertain. The CDR3 runs to 14 residues. The V gene lost 3 bases and the J gene lost 8 bases, with 16 bases spanning the gap. This chain's CDR3 is CASSHQVGVGGYTF. In DNA form, the CDR3 reads TGCGCCAGCAGTCACCAGGTCGGGGTCGGGGGCTACACCTTC.

V and J are TRBV5-1 and TRBJ2-2; 10 bases map to TRBD2. Germline V CDR1 and CDR2: SGHRS, YFSETQ. CDR3 length: 15 amino acids. Trimming at V came to 0 bases and at J to 6 bases, leaving 2 bases not matched to a gene. The CDR3 DNA reads as TGCGCCAGCAGCTTGGTAGCGGGGGGATCCGGGGAGCTGTTTTTT. Encoded protein: CASSLVAGGSGELFF.

The genes are TRBV11-3 and TRBJ1-2; no firm D call. CDR3 length: 13 residues. V lost 5 bases and J 4 bases, leaving 11 bases between the germline ends. Germline V gene lookup returns CDR1 SGHNT and CDR2 YENEEA. The CDR3 bases are TGTGCCAGCAGCCGCTCGGGGATCTATGGCTACACCTTC. This encodes CASSRSGIYGYTF.

This rearrangement joins TRBV19 to TRBJ2-3; 9 bases agree with TRBD2. V dropped 3 bases and J dropped 1; count of bases not matched to a gene: 2. This CDR3 comprises 15 residues. The germline V gene has CDR1 LNHDA and CDR2 SQIVND (reference sequence). The CDR3 region is CASSIPSGGTDTQYF. For the CDR3, the DNA is TGTGCCAGTAGTATCCCTAGCGGGGGCACAGATACGCAGTATTTT.

This clone was observed once. The V and J genes are TRBV5-1 and TRBJ2-5, with 9 positions matching TRBD1. The CDR3 has 15 amino acids. In germline, CDR1 is SGHRS, CDR2 YFSETQ. With V trimmed by 5 bases and J by 2 bases, 7 bases remained unmatched. The CDR3 DNA is TGCGCCAGCAGGGCCCCAGACAGGGGGCAAGAGACCCAGTACTTC. Its translation is CASRAPDRGQETQYF.